This T cell receptor beta chain was found in a study of graft-versus-host responses after intestinal transplantation. Study-level information: Transplants given to recipients were multivisceral, liver-intestinal, or isolated intestinal. Anti-thymocyte globulin induction preceded about 3 years of tacrolimus and steroid maintenance in all recipients. Findings and caveats of the study: Some GvH clones appeared in ileal mucosa or blood before recipient bone marrow.

Germline V CDR1 and CDR2: SEHNR, FQNEAQ (reference sequence). V lost 6 bases and J lost 4, with 12 bases in between. The CDR3 contains 13 residues. Repertoires were generated with immunoSEQ multiplex PCR, while TCRdb's copy carries only in-frame clones and drops some. Counted here are 23,000 or so clones, roughly nine tenths occurring once; the ten biggest clones make up about 2%. Remarks on this clone: Its antigen remains unknown.

This material consisted of PBMCs, taken 38 to 40 days after intestinal transplant. The clonotype comes from a human patient who received an intestinal transplant, so some T cells may come from the graft donor. The chain uses TRBV7-9 and TRBJ1-2; D is possibly TRBD1 (6 bases). CDR3 residues: CASRTDRFYGYTF. CDR3 nucleotides: TGTGCCAGCAGGACCGACAGGTTCTATGGCTACACCTTC.